This T cell receptor (beta chain) was identified during a study of T-cell memory formation after mild COVID-19. Study information: TCR clusters mostly belonged to single donors.

UMIs and sample barcodes were carried by the TCR alpha and TCR beta cDNA libraries that 5'RACE produced using constant-segment primers. MiXCR was run by TCRdb on the 5' RACE reads, yielding one entry per CDR3 protein. The sample yields 280,000 or so distinct CDR3 sequences, around 8% seen once. Study conclusions and caveats: There was a balanced CD4/CD8 profile in clones contracting day 15 to 85, and later expanders leaned CD4+.

This clonotype was observed a few times. The antigen remains undetermined. The clonotype originates from a man aged 18 to 29 who had mild COVID-19 (a few samples of this study predate the infection). Cell type and time point are not known. The sequenced sample was PBMCs or a T cell subset sorted from them (not recorded which).

The CDR3 loop reads CSAKGPSYGYTF. For the CDR3, the DNA is TGCAGTGCTAAGGGCCCTTCTTATGGCTACACCTTC. The rearrangement uses TRBV20-1 and TRBJ1-2, with D unresolved. Deletions cut 4 bases from V and 5 bases from J, with 11 bases between. CDR3 size: 12 residues. Germline values: CDR1 DFQATT, CDR2 SNEGSKA (reference sequence).